This T cell receptor (beta chain) comes out of a study of T cell responses to AZD1222 COVID-19 vaccine. Whole-study findings and limits: White British donors predominated, females outnumbered males, and clonal diversity was possibly underestimated.

TCRdb's table, derived via immunoSEQ multiplex PCR, lists solely in-frame clones and lacks some. The sample consists of about 110,000 clones, around 90% of them appearing once. The germline V gene has CDR1 KGHSY and CDR2 FQNENV. The CDR3 totals 14 residues. V was trimmed by 4 bases and J by 3 bases, leaving 13 bases between them. A note on this clone: Its specificity is unknown.

The genes are TRBV16 and TRBJ2-7; D gene unclear. The specimen was peripheral blood, collected 28 days after the second AZD1222 dose. The receptor was derived from an adult who received the AZD1222 COVID-19 vaccine. The CDR3 DNA reads as TGTGCCAGCAGCCTTGGAGCCCAAAACTACGAGCAGTACTTC. Protein product: CASSLGAQNYEQYF.